These 7 T cell receptor beta chains originate from one sample sequenced in a study of CD8+ T cells in alopecia areata. RNA was extracted and reverse transcribed into cDNA as the sequencing template. Clones were sequenced by immunoSEQ multiplex PCR, and TCRdb holds only the in-frame ones, with some missing. The sample includes 30,000 to 40,000 clones, 70% to 80% of them seen just once. The sample was NKG2D-low CD8+ T cells sorted from blood. The receptors originated from a human donor with alopecia areata.

This rearrangement joins TRBV15 to TRBJ2-7; 11 bases match TRBD2. CDR1 and CDR2 (germline): LNHNV, YYDKDF (reference sequence). The CDR3 is 14 amino acids. The V segment lost 6 bases and the J segment 7 bases; nucleotides outside the gene matches: 8. The CDR3 loop reads CATSYTSGSMEQYF. CDR3 nucleotides: TGTGCCACCAGTTACACTAGCGGGAGTATGGAGCAGTACTTC.

The chain recombines TRBV27 with TRBJ1-1; D is uncertain. V dropped 10 bases and J dropped 5 bases, with 11 bases sitting between them. Germline V gives CDR1 MNHEY, CDR2 SMNVEV (reference sequence). The CDR3 has 11 residues. The CDR3 spells CATKWGTEAFF. DNA for the CDR3: TGTGCCACCAAGTGGGGTACTGAAGCTTTCTTT.

The rearrangement links TRBV29-1 to TRBJ2-1; possibly TRBD1 for D (6 bases). V lost 6 bases and J 5 bases, leaving 20 bases between the germline ends. In germline, CDR1 is SQVTM, CDR2 ANQGSEA. The CDR3 spans 15 residues. CDR3 loop: CSVLFGVTGNNEQFF. In DNA form, the CDR3 reads TGCAGCGTCCTTTTCGGGGTTACAGGGAACAATGAGCAGTTCTTC.

By its share, this clone is medium-sized. This sequence joins TRBV21-1 and TRBJ2-2; the table assigns TRBD2, which was not confirmed against the DNA. TRBV21-1 is shown as a pseudogene. CDR3 size: 12 residues. CDR3 sequence: CASAVYTGELFF. For the CDR3, the DNA is TGTGCCAGCGCGGTATACACCGGGGAGCTGTTTTTT.

This chain links TRBV27 with TRBJ2-1, with D tentatively TRBD2 (6 bases). Germline assignment: CDR1 MNHEY and CDR2 SMNVEV (reference sequence). Deletions cut 3 bases from V and 4 bases from J, with 10 bases between. The CDR3 contains 14 residues. CDR3 sequence reads: CASSFQGGYNEQFF. The CDR3 region has the DNA TGTGCCAGCAGTTTCCAGGGAGGATACAATGAGCAGTTCTTC.

This clone occurred a few times. CDR3 region: CASSSAGSYSGANVLTF. The CDR3, as DNA: TGTGCCAGCAGTAGCGCAGGGAGTTACTCTGGGGCCAACGTCCTGACTTTC. V is TRBV27 and J is TRBJ2-6; the D call may be TRBD1 or TRBD2 (5 bases each). Trimming shortened V by 5 bases and J by 0 bases, and 14 bases separated the two germline ends. The length of the CDR3 is 17 residues. Germline CDR1 and CDR2: MNHEY and SMNVEV (reference sequence).

The CDR3 protein is CASRPPASGVGEQYF. The CDR3 DNA sequence: TGTGCCAGCAGACCCCCGGCTAGCGGGGTCGGCGAGCAGTACTTC. V is TRBV27 and J is TRBJ2-7; 9 positions match TRBD2. This CDR3 comprises 15 residues. CDR1 MNHEY and CDR2 SMNVEV come from the germline V gene (reference sequence). V lost 6 bases to trimming and J lost 6 bases; unmatched junction nucleotides: 12.